This T cell receptor (beta chain) comes out of a study of T-cell reconstitution after alpha-beta-depleted transplantation in children. Study-wide findings and caveats: At day 60, the high TCRbeta diversity found in some patients originated from recipient T cells and thymic progenitors that had survived. It was newly produced T cells that mostly accounted for T-cell counts and diversity one year after transplant.

The library targeted TCRbeta and was prepared with unique molecular identifiers. In TCRdb, the PCR reads were re-called with MiXCR into one record per CDR3 protein. The top ten hold about 41% of the sample, which has 300,000 to 400,000 distinct CDR3 sequences, under 20% seen once. Points on this clonotype: The antigen is not known. An end of the junction differs from the germline gene, which may be a read error.

Germline V gene data show CDR1 as SGHVS and CDR2 as FQNEAQ. The CDR3 spans 14 residues. The material was PBMCs, mostly from graft donor cells, obtained 360 days after TCRalphabeta/CD19-depleted stem cell transplant. The sequence came from a male patient aged 2 to 10 who had a stem cell transplant for acute lymphoblastic leukemia, so the T cells may come from the graft donor. This rearrangement joins TRBV7-8 to TRBJ2-3; TRBD1 might be the D (6 bases). The CDR3 nucleotides read TGTGCCAGCGGCTTAAACAGGGAATCAGATACGCAGTATTTT. Translation: CASGLNRESDTQYF. Based on the CDR3 plus reference TRBV7-8 and TRBJ2-3, the full variable domain is GAGVSQSPRYKVAKRGQDVALRCDPISGHVSLFWYQQALGQGPEFLTYFQNEAQLDKSGLPSDRFFAERPEGSVSTLKIQRTQQEDSAVYLCASGLNRESDTQYFGPGTRLTVL.